This T cell receptor (beta chain) is from a study of cytomegalovirus exposure and HLA in healthy donors. General study results and limits: CMV antigen specificity of three CMV-associated chains was confirmed in vitro.

For this clone: The antigen is unknown.

Data came from immunoSEQ multiplex PCR; TCRdb stores just in-frame clones and leaves some out. The repertoire holds about 300,000 clones, 88% seen once, with about 0.85% in the top ten. Trimming stripped 5 bases from V and 6 bases from J, with 16 bases between. Looked up from germline, CDR1 is MNHNY and CDR2 is SVGAGI (reference sequence). The CDR3 consists of 14 residues. The sample comprised PBMCs. The rearrangement joins TRBV6-6 to TRBJ1-1, with D possibly matching TRBD1 (5 bases). The sequence came from a woman aged 18 to 35 in good health and CMV-seronegative. CDR3 nucleotides: TGTGCCAGCAGTCTCGAAGGCCGGGGGGCTGAAGCTTTCTTT. This encodes CASSLEGRGAEAFF.